This TCR beta chain is from a study of CD8+ T cells in alopecia areata. In each case, RNA was isolated and then reverse transcribed into cDNA as the sequencing template. Clones were read by immunoSEQ multiplex PCR, and TCRdb kept only the in-frame ones, dropping some. The sample consists of over 120,000 clones, about 47% of them appearing once. Obtained from alopecia areata patients were lesional scalp punch biopsies along with peripheral blood. This clonotype was obtained from a human donor with alopecia areata. The sequences come from CD4+ T cells sorted from blood, collected at week 0.

The chain's CDR3 is CASSSPSGRYNEQFF. For the CDR3, the DNA is TGTGCCAGCAGCTCCCCTAGCGGCAGATACAATGAGCAGTTCTTC. This rearrangement joins TRBV27 to TRBJ2-1, with TRBD2 matching over 7 bases. V trimming: 6 bases; J trimming: 4 bases; junction bases outside the gene matches: 9. Germline CDR1 reads MNHEY; CDR2 reads SMNVEV (reference sequence). The CDR3 totals 15 residues.